This T cell receptor beta chain was captured in a study of cytomegalovirus exposure and HLA in healthy donors (dated by TCRdb to 2016 to 2017). In terms of the full investigation: In an earlier analysis of fewer than 750 of the donors, roughly 300 Gb of sequence data and roughly 100 million unique TCR beta sequences from about 190 million T cells were reported. In a later genetic analysis, genome-wide SNP genotypes for about 55% of the roughly 670 donors were used, and that subset was treated as a discovery cohort. Rather than drawing on any new phenotypic data, the later analysis identified candidate immune exposures from TCR beta sequences and the way those sequences occurred across donors. Approximately 300 gigabases of sequencing data and 70 million to 100 million unique TCR sequences were included in an early release covering several hundred HLA-typed donors. Of the roughly 410 genotyped donors, roughly 80% were placed in the genetic ancestry cluster associated with self-reported Caucasian donors. To decide whether each TCR beta V gene segment behaved as functional or pseudogenic, an earlier analysis of some 580 of the donors relied on high-throughput TCR beta sequencing. Every discovery cohort repertoire had been produced on one sequencing platform. Roughly five DR-DQ haplotypes were treated as single units for association and clustering because of strong linkage in the cohort. The study combined high-throughput TCR immunosequencing, statistical association of individual TCRs with disease status, and machine learning to predict cytomegalovirus infection status. Among about 370 genotyped donors of the cohort, an average of roughly 230,000 unique TCR beta nucleotide sequences was sequenced per donor, of which approximately 19% were non-productive. The T cell repertoires of 700 or so subjects were profiled by immunosequencing and related to cytomegalovirus serostatus. In a later analysis, previously published TCR beta repertoires from about 640 donors were re-analyzed and high-resolution HLA genotyping was added so that TCR occurrence patterns could be studied. The aim of the study was to test whether cataloging public T cell receptors could identify signatures of past pathogen exposure. HLA typing included class I and class II loci at four-digit resolution. In addition to the first cohort of roughly 700 subjects, a separate validation cohort of approximately 130 different subjects was used. Typing coverage varied by locus: about 629-630 donors for A, B, C, DRB1 and DQB1; about 520 for DQA1; 600 to 610 for DPA1; around 450 for DPB1. Donor age, sex, ethnicity and CMV serostatus were collected together with the repertoire data. The paper's findings and limits, for the study overall: A group of highly shared sequence variants was considered likely to be a technical artifact of the sequencing pipeline. A further reported finding was that TCR beta sequences accurately predicted the HLA-A and HLA-B alleles for most subjects in the first cohort. In a later genetic analysis, fewer N-insertions in productive TCRs were reported among donors in an Asian-associated ancestry cluster than the roughly 700-donor mean. Only TCR beta chains were sequenced in this cohort, and the absence of alpha or paired-chain data limited detectable features. A later analysis reported that several top co-occurrence clusters appeared linked to parvovirus B19, influenza, CMV and Epstein-Barr virus. In a later analysis, HLA-associated TCR beta chains showed more clonal expansion and lower generation probabilities than non-associated chains that were equally common. In a later genetic analysis, a missense DCLRE1C variant was associated with V-gene and J-gene trimming of TCR beta chains, and the association was replicated in an independent cohort. Linkage disequilibrium might explain the correlated functional status among segregating V segments, but an unknown experimental factor could not be ruled out. In vitro tests confirmed that a few of the cytomegalovirus-associated TCR beta chains recognize cytomegalovirus antigens. When HLA alleles, especially DR and DQ, strongly co-occurred, attributing TCR associations to individual alleles was difficult. The earlier analysis of approximately 540 of the donors excluded seventeen rarely observed V segments, including chromosome 9 orphons, because counts were too low. It was suggested by the authors that the approach could potentially be generalized to other disease states and immunological phenotypes. Because the 87-base-pair reads could not distinguish some IMGT-functional V segments, including TRBV6-2 and TRBV6-3, those segments were excluded. The study gave a list of about 170 TCR beta chains associated with cytomegalovirus. The only immune exposure information available for the cohort was CMV serostatus. An earlier analysis of around 500 of the donors showed that most TCR beta V segments appeared in productive rearrangements either about 90% or about 30% of the time, which broadly matched IMGT annotations. At a false discovery rate of 0.05, a later analysis linked some 18,000 TCR beta sequences to specific HLA alleles. In a later analysis, the rate of TCR association differed among HLA loci, with DRB1 alleles having the most associated TCRs and HLA-C alleles having the fewest. Because some donors lacked HLA typing at each locus, the association tests relied only on the typed subset. Most TCR sequences were seen in very few donors, while some public TCRs were found in many individuals. A later analysis found that most CMV-associated TCR beta chains appeared HLA-restricted, with HLA associations seemingly driven largely by CMV exposure. Presence/absence analyses assumed roughly uniform sequencing depth across donors, an assumption that may not hold. The classifier was reported to diagnose cytomegalovirus status with high specificity and sensitivity in both the original cohort and the validation cohort.

V is cut by 6 bases and J by 1 base, and the space between the germline ends is 16 bases. CDR1 and CDR2, per the germline V gene (reference sequence), are LNHDA and SQIVND. The CDR3 spans 16 residues, from the cysteine through the phenylalanine. Kept here is only the CDR3 DNA, which spans 48 bases and is read in frame from base 1. The cohort consisted of more than 650 healthy bone marrow donors. At the time of sampling, every cohort member was nominally healthy, though immune exposures that went unrecorded were likely present. The donor tested CMV seropositive and was one of the 289 seropositive cohort members. A peripheral blood sample was collected from each donor, and TCR beta sequencing was performed on peripheral blood mononuclear cells. Genomic DNA extraction from the blood cell samples was performed with the Qiagen DNeasy Blood Extraction Kit. About this clone: The target of this receptor is not known. No per-base quality is available; no much larger clone lies one base away.

Preparation of the library involved the immunoSEQ multiplex PCR assay. A mixture of 60 forward primers for TCR Vbeta segments and 13 reverse primers for TCR Jbeta segments was used in the multiplex PCR. The CDR3 region of rearranged TCR beta genes was amplified from genomic DNA with a multiplex PCR assay. Amplified TCR beta libraries were sequenced as 87-base-pair reads on the Illumina HiSeq System. The paper's data handling went like this. In a later analysis, tens of millions of unique TCR beta chains were counted across the roughly 670 repertoires, and about 10 million of these chains were shared by at least two donors. Raw reads were error-corrected and collapsed into unique sequences by a nearest-neighbor algorithm in which closely related sequences were merged to remove PCR and sequencing errors. CDR3 sequences were aligned to IMGT reference sequences to assign V, D and J gene segments. For a sequence to be retained, a match of at least six nucleotides to both a V gene segment and a J gene segment was required. A rearrangement counted as productive if the CDR3 had no stop codons and remained in frame with V and J, and every other rearrangement counted as non-productive. Following IMGT convention, CDR3 was defined as the stretch from the second conserved V-encoded cysteine up to the conserved J-encoded phenylalanine. In an earlier analysis of around 600 of the donors, sequences lacking an unambiguous match to a single V gene segment were excluded. In an earlier analysis of approximately 590 of the donors, a V segment was called functional when productive rearrangements were above 56.7%, and segregating when the standard deviation between donors exceeded 5%. A statistical classification framework was built for diagnosing cytomegalovirus status from the catalog of TCR beta chain sequences. A later analysis assigned V and J genes by comparing TCR nucleotide sequences with IMGT/GENE-DB human TR gene sequences. In a later analysis, CDR3 sequences and most-parsimonious VDJ recombination scenarios were assigned using the TCRdist pipeline. In a later analysis, every TCR beta chain was defined by the combination of its CDR3 amino acid sequence and its V-gene family, and reads without a unique V-gene family were dropped. To address suspected cross-contamination and a sequencing artifact, a later analysis removed under 600 highly shared, low-generation-probability nucleotide sequences. In a later analysis, a clonal expansion index for each public chain was calculated from normalized within-repertoire ranks of inferred template counts. A later analysis computed generation probabilities with a VDJ recombination model fitted to out-of-frame rearrangements, and checked the results against IGoR. A later analysis scored TCR-TCR, TCR-HLA and TCR-CMV co-occurrence with hypergeometric tests, applying a repertoire-size bias correction to TCR pairs. False discovery rates were estimated in a later analysis by permuting HLA or CMV assignments 20 times. A later analysis grouped co-occurring TCRs with DBSCAN, adding TCRdist sequence similarity when clustering within HLA-allele-positive subsets. Repertoires with fewer than 30,000 or more than 120,000 public chains, plus five repertoires with anomalous nucleotide sharing, were excluded from co-occurrence clustering. The source is immuneACCESS, and TCRdb retained only in-frame sequences with V and J called. Part of the clones is not carried over; for the studies checked, unresolved V genes explain less than half of this, and the remainder is unexplained. That table gives V, J and clone size, and the DNA gave D and trimming. The sample table records approximately 87,000 clones; about four fifths of these occur just once. Around 4.2% of the sample comes from the top ten.

Here the chain combines TRBV19 and TRBJ1-5; TRBD1 is possibly the D segment (6 matching bases). The sequenced sample consisted of PBMCs. This TCR was recovered from an older woman in good health and CMV-seropositive. The DNA sequence is given as TGTGCCAGTAGGCACACAGGGCGGGGGAGCAATCAGCCCCAGCATTTT. Its coded protein is CASRHTGRGSNQPQHF. Full variable domain (CDR3 extended with the reference TRBV19 and TRBJ1-5 proteins): DGGITQSPKYLFRKEGQNVTLSCEQNLNHDAMYWYRQDPGQGLRLIYYSQIVNDFQKGDIAEGYSVSREKKESFPLTVTSAQKNPTAFYLCASRHTGRGSNQPQHFGDGTRLSIL.